What follows describes a single T cell receptor beta chain. These data originate in a study of T cells expressing NK-cell markers. Looking at the study overall: Sorted T-cell subsets CD3+CD56+NKG2C+, CD3+CD56+NKG2C- and CD3+CD56-NKG2C+ were TCR beta-sequenced. Within the sequenced cohort of eight donors, seven exhibited HCMV seropositivity and one was seronegative.

TCRdb reworked the 5' RACE reads into one entry per CDR3 protein, no DNA. Its table records more than 400,000 distinct CDR3 sequences. CDR1 is SGHTA, CDR2 FQGNSA, per germline. The CDR3 runs 14 residues. The sample taken for sequencing was blood T cells: a sorted CD56 or NKG2C T cell subset, CD4+ or CD8+ T cells, or bulk PBMC T cells (not recorded which). The receptor comes from a woman between 18 and 69 years old in good health. The chain combines TRBV7-2 with TRBJ1-2; without DNA, the TCRdb call of TRBD1 cannot be checked. CDR3 loop: CASRITGAQQGYTF.